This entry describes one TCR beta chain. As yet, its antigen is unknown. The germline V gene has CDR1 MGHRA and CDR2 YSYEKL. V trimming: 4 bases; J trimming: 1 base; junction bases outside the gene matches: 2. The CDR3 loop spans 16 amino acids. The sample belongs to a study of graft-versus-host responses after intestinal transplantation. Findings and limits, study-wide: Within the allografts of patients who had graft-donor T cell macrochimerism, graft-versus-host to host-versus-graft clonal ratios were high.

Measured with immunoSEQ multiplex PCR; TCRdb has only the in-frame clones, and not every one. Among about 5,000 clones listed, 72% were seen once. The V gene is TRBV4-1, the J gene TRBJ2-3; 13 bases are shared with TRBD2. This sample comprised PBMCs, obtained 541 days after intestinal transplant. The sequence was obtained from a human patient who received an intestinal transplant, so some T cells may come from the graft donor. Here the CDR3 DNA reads TGCGCCAGCAGCCCAGGGACTAGCGGGGGCACAGATACGCAGTATTTT. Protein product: CASSPGTSGGTDTQYF.